This TCR beta chain stems from a study of molecular identifiers for immune sequencing clone quantification. Findings and caveats of the study: Spiked Jurkat TCR RNA equivalent to one cell reportedly surfaced among about 1 million naive cells. Highly expanded clone sizes could be underestimated by identical TCR molecules sharing a barcode. Clones carrying above 20 RNA copies accounted for over 97% of effector molecules, under 1% in naive cells.

Naive CD8 T cells were picked out by sorting for CD8+CD4-CCR7+CD45RA+. Regarding this clonotype: Its antigen is as yet unknown.

TCRdb used MiXCR to reprocess the PCR reads, holding one entry per CDR3 protein. The table has some 70,000 distinct CDR3 sequences, less than 20% seen once. The ends were cut back, 0 bases at V and 3 bases at J, with 18 bases in the middle. The CDR3 consists of 17 residues. Looked up from germline, CDR1 is SGHDN and CDR2 is FVKESK. The rearrangement uses TRBV14 and TRBJ2-7; possible D gene TRBD1, 5 bases. Sequenced material: naive CD8+ T cells from blood, with Jurkat cell RNA spiked in. Regarding subset: FACS-sorted CD8+CD4-CCR7+CD45RA+ naive T cells. This sequence was found in a human donor in good health. Some libraries in this study had Jurkat cell RNA spiked in. Written as DNA, the CDR3 is TGTGCCAGCAGCCAAGATTTCTCATTTCCAGGGAACTACGAGCAGTACTTC. It specifies CASSQDFSFPGNYEQYF.